This T cell receptor (beta chain) emerged from a study of shared clonotypes between healthy human individuals. V was cut by 2 bases and J by 6 bases, with 19 bases left in between. CDR3 length equals 16 residues. Looked up from germline, CDR1 is MGHRA and CDR2 is YSYEKL. Measured with immunoSEQ multiplex PCR; TCRdb has only the in-frame clones, and not every one. The data hold 500,000 or so clones, with about 96% observed a single time. The chain carries TRBV4-1 and TRBJ1-2; no reliable D call. The source is a woman aged 25-40 years in good health. Sequenced input: naive CD4+ T cells sorted from blood. Described subset: CD45RA+ positively selected. The CDR3 reads CASSQPKERARHGYTF. CDR3 in DNA: TGCGCCAGCAGCCAACCTAAGGAGCGAGCAAGACATGGCTACACCTTC.